These 15 T cell receptor beta chains were all obtained from the same sample, sequenced in a study of blood T cells in healthy people across ages. A sample-barcoded 5' primer and a J-beta primer mix were used in a second PCR of about 7 to 12 cycles. MiXCR, run by TCRdb on the 5' RACE reads, gives a single entry per CDR3 protein. This repertoire shows fewer than 2 million distinct CDR3 sequences, about 39% found once; its top ten account for 20% to 25%. The sequenced sample consisted of blood. The receptors were sampled from a human donor in good health.

The CDR3 reads CSARCRGWDNEQFF. DNA for the CDR3: TGCAGCGCCAGGTGCAGGGGTTGGGACAATGAGCAGTTCTTC. The J gene is TRBJ2-1, the V gene TRBV29-1; possibly TRBD1 for D (6 bases). This CDR3 comprises 14 residues. In germline, CDR1 is SQVTM, CDR2 ANQGSEA. V lost 7 bases to trimming and J lost 5 bases, with 18 bases between them.

Here the CDR3 DNA reads TGCGCCAGCAGCTACCAAACAGGGGGTGAGCAGTTCTTC. This encodes CASSYQTGGEQFF. The chain is built from TRBV4-3 and TRBJ2-1, with 8 nucleotides matching TRBD1. CDR3 length: 13 amino acids. With 5 bases clipped from V and 9 bases from J, the junction kept 6 bases outside the gene matches. Germline CDR1 reads LGHNA; CDR2 reads YSLEER.

V gene TRBV5-1 combines with J gene TRBJ2-1, with D unresolved. The length of the CDR3 is 16 residues. CDR1 is SGHRS, CDR2 YFSETQ, per germline. V was trimmed by 0 bases and J by 2 bases, leaving 12 bases between them. This CDR3 reads CASSLAGSFPYNEQFF. CDR3 nucleotide sequence: TGCGCCAGCAGCTTGGCCGGGTCGTTTCCCTACAATGAGCAGTTCTTC.

This clonotype was recorded only once. The chain is built from TRBV15 and TRBJ1-4; possible D gene TRBD1, 5 bases. In germline, CDR1 is LNHNV, CDR2 YYDKDF (reference sequence). The CDR3 is 15 residues long. Trimming shortened V by 0 bases and J by 8 bases, and 13 bases separated the two germline ends. Written as DNA, the CDR3 is TGTGCCACCAGCAGAGAGAGGGGAACAGCCGAAAAACTGTTTTTT. The encoded protein is CATSRERGTAEKLFF.

This clonotype was picked up a small number of times. The rearrangement uses TRBV20-1 and TRBJ2-5; possible D gene TRBD2, 6 bases. Germline V gene data show CDR1 as DFQATT and CDR2 as SNEGSKA (reference sequence). Trimming removed 3 bases at V and 0 bases at J, with 11 bases between. The CDR3 covers 14 residues. The CDR3 DNA reads TGCAGTGCTAGGTTAGCGGCCTACCAAGAGACCCAGTACTTC. Residues: CSARLAAYQETQYF.

J is TRBJ2-1 and V is TRBV7-9, with unresolved D. The CDR3 is made up of 14 amino acids. CDR1 and CDR2 from the germline V gene are SEHNR and FQNEAQ (reference sequence). Between the trimmed V and J ends, which lost 4 bases and 13 bases, there was a span of 20 bases. The CDR3 DNA follows: TGTGCCAGCAGCTGGCCTACAGAGGCAGAGACCCAGTTCTTC. It encodes CASSWPTEAETQFF.

There are a few counts of this clonotype. The V gene is TRBV7-6, the J gene TRBJ1-5; D uncertain. The V gene lost 5 bases and the J gene lost 0 bases, with 14 bases spanning the gap. Germline assignment: CDR1 SGHVS and CDR2 FNYEAQ. The CDR3 consists of 16 residues. The CDR3 DNA sequence: TGTGCCAGCAGCCCGAAGGGTCCAAATAGCAATCAGCCCCAGCATTTT. Residues: CASSPKGPNSNQPQHF.

The chain has TRBV7-9 and TRBJ1-1, with 12 bases matching TRBD1. The germline V gene has CDR1 SEHNR and CDR2 FQNEAQ (reference sequence). V shed 4 bases and J 5 bases; nucleotides not matched to a gene: 5. This CDR3 is built from 15 residues. The CDR3 here is CASSWGQGAKTEAFF. CDR3 nucleotide sequence: TGTGCCAGCAGCTGGGGACAGGGGGCGAAAACTGAAGCTTTCTTT.

The J gene is TRBJ2-4, the V gene TRBV4-1, with D possibly TRBD1 on 6 matching bases. TRBJ2-7 matches the DNA end more closely, so the J call is doubtful. Germline V gene sequence: CDR1 MGHRA, CDR2 YSYEKL. CDR3 length equals 14 residues. The CDR3 coding sequence is TGCGCCAGCAGCCAAGACGGACAGTACTACGAGCAGTACTTC. Protein product: CASSQDGQYYEQYF.

This clonotype was detected only a few times. This rearrangement joins TRBV12-3 or TRBV12-4 to TRBJ1-5; D is possibly TRBD1 (5 bases). The CDR3 loop spans 16 amino acids. V lost 0 bases and J 5 bases, leaving 14 bases between the germline ends. As DNA, the CDR3 is TGTGCCAGCAGTTTAGCCAGCATGGGACCCTATCAGCCCCAGCATTTT. Translated, it gives CASSLASMGPYQPQHF.

This clonotype has only a few counts. This rearrangement joins TRBV7-9 to TRBJ2-1; TRBD1 is a possible D gene (6 bases). CDR3 size: 18 residues. Germline values: CDR1 SEHNR, CDR2 FQNEAQ (reference sequence). V lost 5 bases and J lost 2, with 22 bases in between. CDR3 sequence (DNA): TGTGCCAGCAGCCCAACCTCCCGAGGGACATACCCCTACAATGAGCAGTTCTTC. Its protein product is CASSPTSRGTYPYNEQFF.

As DNA, the CDR3 is TGTGCCAGCAGTTCCCGACAGGATAAAGAGACCCAGTACTTC. As protein: CASSSRQDKETQYF. V usage is TRBV6-2 or TRBV6-3 and J usage is TRBJ2-5; tentative D call: TRBD1 (6 bases). The CDR3 consists of 14 residues. The V and J ends lost 4 bases and 3 bases respectively, with 12 bases between them. Germline assignment: CDR1 MNHEY and CDR2 SVGEGT.

Remarks on this clonotype: This may be a read error, as it is one base from a much larger clone. The chain employs TRBV12-3 or TRBV12-4 and TRBJ1-4; a possible D gene is TRBD1 (5 bases). The V gene lost 6 bases and the J gene lost 10 bases, with 12 bases spanning the gap. The CDR3 has 12 residues. CDR3 amino acids: CASRRRGGKLFF. CDR3 nucleotide sequence: TGTGCCAGCAGACGGCGGGGGGGAAAACTGTTTTTT.

This clonotype was recorded once. V is TRBV2 and J is TRBJ2-7; 10 bases are a match to TRBD1. V trimming: 8 bases; J trimming: 6 bases; junction bases outside the gene matches: 10. The length of the CDR3 is 14 residues. CDR1 and CDR2 from the germline V gene are SNHLY and FYNNEI. The CDR3 coding sequence is TGTGCCAGCCAGTTCGGGACAGGGGCTGGCGAGCAGTACTTC. Translating gives CASQFGTGAGEQYF.

The CDR3 DNA reads as TGTGCCAGCAGGGGGAGATGGGTAGGGGGCCAAGAGACCCAGTACTTC. As protein: CASRGRWVGGQETQYF. This chain connects TRBV5-4 to TRBJ2-5, with D possibly being TRBD1 (6 bases). V lost 5 bases, J lost 1 base, and 18 bases lay in between. Germline-derived CDR1 and CDR2 are SGHNT and YYREEE (reference sequence). This CDR3 is 16 amino acids long.